The 20 T cell receptor beta chains reported below all come from one sample, sequenced in a study of T cell changes during pregnancy in multiple sclerosis. Only in-frame clones appear in the TCRdb table, and some are missing; sequencing was by immunoSEQ multiplex PCR. The table records 56,000 or so clones, 90% of them present only once. The sequences come from peripheral blood, collected in the first trimester of pregnancy. These receptors were obtained from a female donor in good health, enrolled as a control in a pregnancy study.

V usage is TRBV19 and J usage is TRBJ1-5; TRBD1 is a possible D gene (5 bases). CDR3 length equals 16 residues. Trimming pared 5 bases from V and 0 bases from J, leaving 14 bases between. CDR1 is LNHDA, CDR2 SQIVND, per germline (reference sequence). The CDR3 coding sequence is TGTGCCAGTAGTCTCGGTCAGGGATTTAGCAATCAGCCCCAGCATTTT. Its protein product is CASSLGQGFSNQPQHF. The full variable domain, in which reference TRBV19 and TRBJ1-5 provide the parts outside the CDR3, is DGGITQSPKYLFRKEGQNVTLSCEQNLNHDAMYWYRQDPGQGLRLIYYSQIVNDFQKGDIAEGYSVSREKKESFPLTVTSAQKNPTAFYLCASSLGQGFSNQPQHFGDGTRLSIL.

The chain combines TRBV28 with TRBJ2-4; possibly TRBD2 for D (6 bases). This CDR3 is 18 amino acids long. Looked up from germline, CDR1 is MDHEN and CDR2 is SYDVKM. Trimming left V 5 bases short and J 0 bases short, with 20 bases between. CDR3 coding DNA: TGTGCCAGCAGTGCATACGGGGTAGCGGACCTAGCCAAAAACATTCAGTACTTC. Translation gives CASSAYGVADLAKNIQYF.

The CDR3 sequence: CASSTRQTSSYEQYF. CDR3 nucleotides: TGTGCCAGCAGCACCCGACAGACAAGCTCCTACGAGCAGTACTTC. J is TRBJ2-7 and V is TRBV7-8; perhaps TRBD1 as D (5 bases). CDR3 size: 15 residues. V dropped 5 bases and J dropped 0 bases, with 14 bases sitting between them. The germline V gene encodes CDR1 SGHVS and CDR2 FQNEAQ.

This clone has only one observation. This chain joins TRBV6-5 and TRBJ2-7; 7 bases are shared with TRBD1. The CDR3 totals 15 residues. Looked up from germline, CDR1 is MNHEY and CDR2 is SVGAGI. Trimming at V came to 2 bases and at J to 2 bases, leaving 6 bases not matched to a gene. The CDR3 loop reads CASSYEGQKAYEQYF. CDR3 coding DNA: TGTGCCAGCAGTTACGAGGGACAGAAAGCCTACGAGCAGTACTTC.

This rearrangement joins TRBV18 to TRBJ1-3; TRBD1 aligns across 8 bases. V shed 6 bases, J shed 2 bases, and the junction held 6 bases outside the gene matches. The CDR3 is made up of 15 amino acids. Germline V CDR1 and CDR2: KGHSH, LQKENI. DNA of the CDR3: TGTGCCAGCTCTCAAACAGGGGGAGCTGGAAACACCATATATTTT. It specifies CASSQTGGAGNTIYF.

The chain carries TRBV5-4 and TRBJ2-7, with 9 bases that match TRBD2. The CDR3 consists of 14 residues. The germline gives CDR1 SGHNT, CDR2 YYREEE (reference sequence). V shed 3 bases, J shed 4 bases, and the junction held 5 bases outside the gene matches. CDR3 nucleotide sequence: TGTGCCAGCAGCTCCGCCAGCGGGGGGTACGAGCAGTACTTC. It specifies CASSSASGGYEQYF.

V usage is TRBV19 and J usage is TRBJ2-7; 8 bases are a match to TRBD1. From germline, CDR1 is LNHDA and CDR2 SQIVND (reference sequence). CDR3 length: 15 residues. The ends lost 5 bases at V and 7 bases at J; junction bases unmatched: 13. CDR3 in amino acids: CASSYGTGGMSEQYF. As DNA, the CDR3 is TGTGCCAGTAGTTATGGGACAGGAGGGATGAGTGAGCAGTACTTC.

The chain joins TRBV11-3 to TRBJ2-1; D is uncertain. The CDR3 runs 14 residues. Germline V gene sequence: CDR1 SGHNT, CDR2 YENEEA. V was pared by 2 bases and J by 8 bases, with 13 bases between. The CDR3 DNA reads as TGTGCCAGCAGCTTAAGCTACTCTGGGCATGAGCAGTTCTTC. Amino acid sequence: CASSLSYSGHEQFF.

The chain joins TRBV6-5 to TRBJ2-1; 11 bases are shared with TRBD2. Germline V gene sequence: CDR1 MNHEY, CDR2 SVGAGI. This CDR3 has 15 amino acids. The trim removed 5 bases at V and 5 bases at J, leaving 5 bases unmatched. CDR3 protein: CASSRLAGPHNEQFF. The CDR3 coding sequence is TGTGCCAGCAGTAGACTAGCGGGACCTCACAATGAGCAGTTCTTC.

V gene TRBV4-1 combines with J gene TRBJ2-1; tentative D call: TRBD2 (5 bases). The V gene lost 0 bases and the J gene lost 8 bases, with 11 bases spanning the gap. Germline CDR1 is MGHRA and CDR2 is YSYEKL. The CDR3 loop spans 14 amino acids. The DNA for the CDR3 is TGCGCCAGCAGCCAAGAGCGGGCAGCCGATGAGCAGTTCTTC. Protein: CASSQERAADEQFF.

This clone was picked up a small number of times. This sample also contains other DNA sequences that code for the same CDR3. This chain links TRBV5-4 with TRBJ1-1; 8 bases align to TRBD1. CDR3 length equals 14 residues. The germline gives CDR1 SGHNT, CDR2 YYREEE (reference sequence). V was pared by 0 bases and J by 3 bases, with 1 base of the junction left unmatched. CDR3 loop: CASSLDRGDTEAFF. The CDR3 DNA reads as TGTGCCAGCAGCTTGGACAGGGGGGACACTGAAGCTTTCTTT.

The chain carries TRBV4-2 and TRBJ2-7; D is undetermined. CDR1 is LGHNA, CDR2 YNFKEQ, per germline. This CDR3 region has 15 residues. The V gene lost 0 bases and the J gene lost 0 bases, with 9 bases spanning the gap. The CDR3 loop reads CASSQESGSSYEQYF. In DNA, the CDR3 is TGTGCCAGCAGCCAAGAATCGGGTAGCTCCTACGAGCAGTACTTC.

V gene TRBV7-2 combines with J gene TRBJ1-3; D uncertain. Germline V lookup: CDR1 SGHTA, CDR2 FQGNSA. The V and J ends lost 5 bases and 0 bases respectively, with 14 bases between them. The CDR3 spans 16 residues. The CDR3 sequence is CASSLTTVNSGNTIYF. For the CDR3, the DNA is TGTGCCAGCAGCCTCACTACTGTTAACTCTGGAAACACCATATATTTT.

The rearrangement uses TRBV6-6 and TRBJ2-7, with 11 bases aligning to TRBD2. This CDR3 comprises 16 residues. Germline loops: CDR1 MNHNY, CDR2 SVGAGI (reference sequence). V gave up 4 bases and J gave up 5 bases; unmatched junction bases: 10. The CDR3, as DNA: TGTGCCAGCAGTTCCCGGGTTAGCGGGGGGGGCCACGAGCAGTACTTC. It is translated as CASSSRVSGGGHEQYF.

This rearrangement joins TRBV19 to TRBJ2-3; the D gene is possibly TRBD2 (7 bases). The CDR3 has 14 amino acids. The V end lost 9 bases, the J end lost 5 bases, and 18 bases lay between the germline ends. Germline CDR1 is LNHDA and CDR2 is SQIVND (reference sequence). The CDR3 sequence is CASRLVGGGDTQYF. Written as DNA, the CDR3 is TGTGCCAGCCGTCTAGTGGGAGGGGGAGATACGCAGTATTTT.

This clone occurred once. V usage is TRBV18 and J usage is TRBJ2-7, with a weak D call TRBD1 (5 bases). The CDR3 has 13 amino acids. Germline assignment: CDR1 KGHSH and CDR2 LQKENI. V was pared by 6 bases and J by 3 bases, with 12 bases between. As DNA, the CDR3 is TGTGCCAGCTCGCCAGACAGTTACTACGAGCAGTACTTC. It encodes CASSPDSYYEQYF.

The rearrangement links TRBV27 to TRBJ2-1; the match to TRBD2 covers 7 bases. CDR1 is MNHEY and CDR2 is SMNVEV in the germline V gene (reference sequence). The CDR3 consists of 13 residues. Losses at the gene ends were 11 bases for V and 4 bases for J; bases not matched to a gene: 8. In DNA form, the CDR3 reads TGTGCCGGGGGGGACGGACCTTACAATGAGCAGTTCTTC. The encoded protein is CAGGDGPYNEQFF.

The chain couples TRBV4-1 to TRBJ2-2; a possible D gene is TRBD1 (7 bases). CDR3 size: 16 residues. CDR1 and CDR2 (germline): MGHRA, YSYEKL. The ends were cut back, 4 bases at V and 2 bases at J, with 14 bases in the middle. CDR3 in amino acids: CASSPRGDRNTGELFF. CDR3 DNA: TGCGCCAGCAGCCCGAGGGGGGACAGAAACACCGGGGAGCTGTTTTTT.

This clone was counted once. The chain couples TRBV19 to TRBJ1-3, with TRBD1 identical over 8 bases. The germline gives CDR1 LNHDA, CDR2 SQIVND (reference sequence). This CDR3 spans 16 amino acids. After removal of 9 bases from V and 7 bases from J, the junction contained 17 bases not matched to a gene. Here the CDR3 DNA reads TGTGCCAGGAACCCTAGGGCGAACAGGGACAGGAACACCATATATTTT. It yields the protein CARNPRANRDRNTIYF.

The V and J genes are TRBV28 and TRBJ1-5; no reliable D call. CDR3 size: 13 residues. Trimming pared 6 bases from V and 5 bases from J, leaving 11 bases between. Germline V gene lookup returns CDR1 MDHEN and CDR2 SYDVKM. CDR3 residues: CASRYDWDQPQHF. The CDR3 DNA sequence: TGTGCCAGCAGATACGACTGGGATCAGCCCCAGCATTTT.